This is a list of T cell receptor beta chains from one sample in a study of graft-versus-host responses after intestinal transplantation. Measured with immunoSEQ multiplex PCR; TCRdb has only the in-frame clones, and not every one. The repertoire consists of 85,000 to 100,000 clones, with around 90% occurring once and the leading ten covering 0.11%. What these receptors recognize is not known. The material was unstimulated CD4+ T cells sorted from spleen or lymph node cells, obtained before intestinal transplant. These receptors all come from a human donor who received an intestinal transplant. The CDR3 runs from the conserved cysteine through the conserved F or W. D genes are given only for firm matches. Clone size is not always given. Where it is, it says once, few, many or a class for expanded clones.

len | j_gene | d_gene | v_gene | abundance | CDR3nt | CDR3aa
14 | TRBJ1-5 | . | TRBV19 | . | TGTGCCAGTAGCGACAGGTCTAGCAATCAGCCCCAGCATTTT | CASSDRSSNQPQHF
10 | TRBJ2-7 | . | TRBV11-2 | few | TGTGCCAGCGGACTTTACGAGCAGTACTTC | CASGLYEQYF
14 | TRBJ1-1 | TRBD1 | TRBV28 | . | TGTGCCAGCAGGACGGACAGGGTACGGACTGAAGCTTTCTTT | CASRTDRVRTEAFF
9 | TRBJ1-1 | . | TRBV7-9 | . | TGTGCCAGCACCGAGGGAGCTTTCTTT | CASTEGAFF
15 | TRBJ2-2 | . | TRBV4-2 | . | TGTGCCAGCAGCCAAGGGGGCGCGAACACCGGGGAGCTGTTTTTT | CASSQGGANTGELFF
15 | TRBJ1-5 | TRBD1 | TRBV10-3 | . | TGCGCCATCAGTGAGAGGCAGGGGGAACATCAGCCCCAGCATTTT | CAISERQGEHQPQHF
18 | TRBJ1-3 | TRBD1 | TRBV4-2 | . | TGTGCCAGCAGCCAAGAAGGGGGACAGGTTGTCTCTGGAAACACCATATATTTT | CASSQEGGQVVSGNTIYF
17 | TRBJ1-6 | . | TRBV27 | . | TGTGCCAGCAGTTTAAAGCCCGGGGGACTCTATAATTCACCCCTCCACTTT | CASSLKPGGLYNSPLHF
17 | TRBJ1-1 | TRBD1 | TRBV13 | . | TGTGCCAGCAGCCCACGGACAGGGGGCGGTTTATCGACTGAAGCTTTCTTT | CASSPRTGGGLSTEAFF
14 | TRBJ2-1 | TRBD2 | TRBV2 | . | TGTGCCAGCAGGACTAGCGGGGGGGCCGGTGAGCAGTTCTTC | CASRTSGGAGEQFF
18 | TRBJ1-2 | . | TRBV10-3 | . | TGTGCCATCAGTGATCGGGGAGCGTCCACCTTACTTAACTATGGCTACACCTTC | CAISDRGASTLLNYGYTF
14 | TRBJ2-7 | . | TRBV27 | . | TGTGCCAGCAGTCCACCCGGGACTCTCGGCGAGCAGTACTTC | CASSPPGTLGEQYF
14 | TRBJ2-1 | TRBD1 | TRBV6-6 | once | TGTGCCAGCAGCCCCGGGACAGTCTACAATGAGCAGTTCTTC | CASSPGTVYNEQFF
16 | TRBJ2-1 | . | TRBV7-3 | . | TGTGCCAGCAGCTTAAGCCCGGACAGCTCCTACAATGAGCAGTTCTTC | CASSLSPDSSYNEQFF
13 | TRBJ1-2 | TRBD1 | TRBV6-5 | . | TGTGCCAGCAGTAGGGGACAGGGGGGTGGCTACACCTTC | CASSRGQGGGYTF
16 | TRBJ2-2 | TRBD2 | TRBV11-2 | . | TGTGCCAGCAGCTTAGGTGGGACTAGTGGCACCGGGGAGCTGTTTTTT | CASSLGGTSGTGELFF
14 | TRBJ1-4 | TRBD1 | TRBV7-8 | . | TGTGCCAGCAGCGTGACAGGGGCTAATGAAAAACTGTTTTTT | CASSVTGANEKLFF
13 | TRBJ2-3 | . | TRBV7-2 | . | TGTGCCAGCAGCTTGGGCCCCACAGATACGCAGTATTTT | CASSLGPTDTQYF
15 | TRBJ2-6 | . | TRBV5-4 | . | TGTGCCAGCAGTGCAGGGGGGTCCGGGGCCAACGTCCTGACTTTC | CASSAGGSGANVLTF
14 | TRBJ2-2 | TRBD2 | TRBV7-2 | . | TGTGCCAGCAGCTCGACTAGCGTAGCCGGGGAGCTGTTTTTT | CASSSTSVAGELFF
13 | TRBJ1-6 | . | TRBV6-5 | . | TGTGCCAGCAGCCAGTTGGTTAATTCACCCCTCCACTTT | CASSQLVNSPLHF
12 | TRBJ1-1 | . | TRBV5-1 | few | TGCGCCAGCAGCTTGGGACAGCTCGAAGCTTTCTTT | CASSLGQLEAFF
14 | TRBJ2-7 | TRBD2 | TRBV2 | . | TGTGCCAGCAGTGACCGGACTAGTTCCTACGAGCAGTACTTC | CASSDRTSSYEQYF
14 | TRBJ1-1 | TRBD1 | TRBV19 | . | TGTGCCAGTATTTACAGGGGGTTAAACACTGAAGCTTTCTTT | CASIYRGLNTEAFF
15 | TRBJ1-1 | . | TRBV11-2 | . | TGTGCCAGCAGCTTATGGGGCAGGGCCGACACTGAAGCTTTCTTT | CASSLWGRADTEAFF
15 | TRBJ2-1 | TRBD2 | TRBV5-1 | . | TGCGCCAGCAGCTTCGAACTAGCGGGGGATGGTGAGCAGTTCTTC | CASSFELAGDGEQFF
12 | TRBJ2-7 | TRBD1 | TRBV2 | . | TGTGCCAGCAGTTTACAGGGGTACGAGCAGTACTTC | CASSLQGYEQYF
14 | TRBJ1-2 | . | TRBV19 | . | TGTGCCAGTAGTCCGGGGGGGCGCACCTATGGCTACACCTTC | CASSPGGRTYGYTF
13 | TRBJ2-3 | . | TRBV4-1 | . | TGCGCCAGCAGCCAAGCGGAGGAAGATACGCAGTATTTT | CASSQAEEDTQYF
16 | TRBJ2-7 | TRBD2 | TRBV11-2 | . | TGTGACAGCAGCTTACCCAAGGGACTAGCCTCCTACGAGCAGTACTTC | CDSSLPKGLASYEQYF
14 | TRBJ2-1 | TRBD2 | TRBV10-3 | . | TGTGCCATCAGTGACCTTCGGGGGGGCGGTGAGCAGTTCTTC | CAISDLRGGGEQFF
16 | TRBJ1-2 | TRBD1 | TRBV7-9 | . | TGTGCCAGCAGCCAAGGACAGGGGGCACTTAACTATGGCTACACCTTC | CASSQGQGALNYGYTF
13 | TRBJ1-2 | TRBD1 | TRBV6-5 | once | TGTGCCAGCAGTTACGGGGACAGGCTCGGCTACACCTTC | CASSYGDRLGYTF
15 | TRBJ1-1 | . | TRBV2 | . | TGTGCCAGCAGTGAACGGTCAGGGCCGAACACTGAAGCTTTCTTT | CASSERSGPNTEAFF
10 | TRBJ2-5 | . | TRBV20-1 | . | TGCAGTGCTAGCGGGGAGACCCAGTACTTC | CSASGETQYF
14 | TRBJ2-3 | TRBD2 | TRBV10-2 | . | TGCGCCAGCAGTGTGTTGGGGGGGACGGATACGCAGTATTTT | CASSVLGGTDTQYF
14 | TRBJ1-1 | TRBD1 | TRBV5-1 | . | TGCGCCAGCAGCACCCAGGGGGCGCACACTGAAGCTTTCTTT | CASSTQGAHTEAFF
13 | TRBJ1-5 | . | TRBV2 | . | TGTGCCAGCAGGGCAGGGGACAATCAGCCCCAGCATTTT | CASRAGDNQPQHF
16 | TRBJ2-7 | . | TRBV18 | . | TGTGCCAGCTCACCGGCGGGTGGAGGGGTAGTCCACGAGCAGTACTTC | CASSPAGGGVVHEQYF